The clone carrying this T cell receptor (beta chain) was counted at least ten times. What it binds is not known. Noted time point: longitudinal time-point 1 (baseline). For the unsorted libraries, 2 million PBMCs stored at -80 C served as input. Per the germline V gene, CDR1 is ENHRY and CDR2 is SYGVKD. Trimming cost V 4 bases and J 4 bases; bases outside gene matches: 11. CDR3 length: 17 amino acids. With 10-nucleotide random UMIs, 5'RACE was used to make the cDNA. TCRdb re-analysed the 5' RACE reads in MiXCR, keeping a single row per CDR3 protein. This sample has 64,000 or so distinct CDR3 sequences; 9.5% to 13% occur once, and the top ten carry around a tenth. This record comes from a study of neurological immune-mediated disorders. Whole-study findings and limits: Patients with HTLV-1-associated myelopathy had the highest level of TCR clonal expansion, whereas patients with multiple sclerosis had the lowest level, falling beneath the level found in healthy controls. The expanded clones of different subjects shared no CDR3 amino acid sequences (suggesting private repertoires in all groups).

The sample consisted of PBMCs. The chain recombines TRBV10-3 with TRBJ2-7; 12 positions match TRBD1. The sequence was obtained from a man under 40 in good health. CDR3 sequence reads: CAISGAIQGQGAYEQYF. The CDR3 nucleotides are TGTGCCATCAGTGGGGCTATCCAGGGACAGGGGGCTTACGAGCAGTACTTC.